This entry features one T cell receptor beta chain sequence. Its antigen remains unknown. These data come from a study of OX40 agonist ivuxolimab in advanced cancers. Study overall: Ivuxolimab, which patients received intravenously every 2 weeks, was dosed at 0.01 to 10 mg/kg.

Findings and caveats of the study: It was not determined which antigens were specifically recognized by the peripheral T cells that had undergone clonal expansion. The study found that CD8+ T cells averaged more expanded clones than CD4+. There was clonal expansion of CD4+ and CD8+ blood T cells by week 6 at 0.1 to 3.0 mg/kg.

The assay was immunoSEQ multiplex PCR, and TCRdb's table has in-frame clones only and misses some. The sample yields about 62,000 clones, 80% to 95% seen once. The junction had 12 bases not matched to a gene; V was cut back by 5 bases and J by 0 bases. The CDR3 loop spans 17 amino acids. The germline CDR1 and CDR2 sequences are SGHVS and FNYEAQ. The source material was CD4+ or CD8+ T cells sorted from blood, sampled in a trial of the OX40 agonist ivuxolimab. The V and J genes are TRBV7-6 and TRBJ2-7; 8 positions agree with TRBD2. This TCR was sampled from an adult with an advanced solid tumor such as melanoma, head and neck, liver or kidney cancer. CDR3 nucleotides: TGTGCCAGCAGCGAGGGGACCGGGGGGGGCTACTCCTACGAGCAGTACTTC. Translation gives CASSEGTGGGYSYEQYF.